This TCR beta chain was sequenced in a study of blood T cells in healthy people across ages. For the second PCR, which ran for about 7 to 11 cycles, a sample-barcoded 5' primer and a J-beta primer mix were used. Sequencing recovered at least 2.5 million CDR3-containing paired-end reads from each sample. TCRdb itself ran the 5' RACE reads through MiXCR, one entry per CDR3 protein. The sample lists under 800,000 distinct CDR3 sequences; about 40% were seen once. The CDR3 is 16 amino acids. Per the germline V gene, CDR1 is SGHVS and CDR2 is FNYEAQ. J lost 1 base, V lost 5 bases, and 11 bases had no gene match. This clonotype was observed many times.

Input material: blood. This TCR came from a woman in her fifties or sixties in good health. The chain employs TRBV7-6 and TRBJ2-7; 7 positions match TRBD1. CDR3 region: CASSPIRGTESYEQYF. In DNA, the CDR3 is TGTGCCAGCAGCCCAATTAGGGGGACAGAATCCTACGAGCAGTACTTC. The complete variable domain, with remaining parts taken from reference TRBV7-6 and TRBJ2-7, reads GAGVSQSPRYKVTKRGQDVALRCDPISGHVSLYWYRQALGQGPEFLTYFNYEAQQDKSGLPNDRFSAERPEGSISTLTIQRTEQRDSAMYRCASSPIRGTESYEQYFGPGTRLTVT.